This T cell receptor (beta chain) was identified in a study of blood T cell repertoires in COVID-19. About the study: COVID-19 samples, acute and convalescent, were from the United States, Italy and Spain. T cells, B-cell-depleted T cells, or PBMCs provided the cDNA or gDNA that served as material.

In the authors' workflow: The authors estimated nucleated cell counts from reference gene primer amplification. The repertoire was sequenced with immunoSEQ multiplex PCR; TCRdb's copy has only in-frame clones and lacks some. D and trimming were read from the DNA, whereas the V and J calls and clone size are those reported in that table. The sample holds roughly 80,000 clones; approximately 90% are singletons and the top ten take about 7%. The CDR3 is made up of 18 amino acids. V lost 0 bases, J lost 4 bases, and 8 bases stayed unmatched. Germline CDR1 ENHRY, CDR2 SYGVKD. The sample was peripheral blood. The chain recombines TRBV10-3 with TRBJ1-3; 11 bases fit TRBD1. The clonotype originates from a woman older than 75 with acute or convalescent COVID-19. The CDR3 sequence: CAISESWTGGLGGNTIYF. For the CDR3, the DNA is TGTGCCATCAGTGAGTCCTGGACAGGGGGCTTGGGCGGAAACACCATATATTTT.